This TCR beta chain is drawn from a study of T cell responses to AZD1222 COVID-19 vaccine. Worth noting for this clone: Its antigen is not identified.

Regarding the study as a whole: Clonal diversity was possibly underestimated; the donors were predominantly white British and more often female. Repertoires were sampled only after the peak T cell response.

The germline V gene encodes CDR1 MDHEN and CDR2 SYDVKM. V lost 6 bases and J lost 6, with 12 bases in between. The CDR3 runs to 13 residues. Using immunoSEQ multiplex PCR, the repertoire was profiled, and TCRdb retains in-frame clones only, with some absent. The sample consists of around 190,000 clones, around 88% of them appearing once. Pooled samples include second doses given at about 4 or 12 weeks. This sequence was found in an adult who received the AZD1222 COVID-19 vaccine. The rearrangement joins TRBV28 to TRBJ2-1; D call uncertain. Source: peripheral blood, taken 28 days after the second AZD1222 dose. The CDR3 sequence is CASSPDPINEQFF. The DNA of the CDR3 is TGTGCCAGCAGCCCGGACCCCATCAATGAGCAGTTCTTC.